These 21 T cell receptor beta chains share one sample of origin, sequenced in a study of T-cell memory formation after mild COVID-19. TCRdb reprocessed the 5' RACE reads with MiXCR, giving one entry per CDR3 protein. The sample has around 430,000 distinct CDR3 sequences, more than 15% seen once. Sequencing used PBMCs or a T cell subset sorted from them (not recorded which). These receptors were taken from a man between 18 and 29 years old who had mild COVID-19 (a few samples of this study predate the infection). Cell type and time point are not known.

This clonotype has only a few counts. The chain has TRBV6-2 or TRBV6-3 and TRBJ2-7, with D maybe TRBD2 (5 bases). The germline V and J ends were trimmed by 2 bases and 3 bases, with 11 bases remaining between them. In germline, CDR1 is MNHEY, CDR2 SVGEGT. The CDR3 is 14 amino acids. CDR3 coding DNA: TGTGCCAGCAGTTACGGACCGAGGGACTACGAGCAGTACGTC. Translation: CASSYGPRDYEQYV.

This clonotype was seen a few times. This chain's CDR3 is CASRYRGRETQYF. The DNA of the CDR3 is TGTGCCAGCCGATATCGGGGCAGGGAGACCCAGTACTTC. This chain uses TRBV27 with TRBJ2-5; tentatively, D is TRBD1 or TRBD2 (5 bases each). The CDR3 extends over 13 amino acids. V was clipped by 8 bases and J by 5 bases, with 15 bases between them. The germline CDR1 and CDR2 sequences are MNHEY and SMNVEV (reference sequence).

This clonotype was counted a few times. The gene calls are TRBV4-1 and TRBJ1-2; no clear D. The CDR3 consists of 14 residues. Trimming cost V 1 base and J 6 bases, with 12 bases left between them. Germline loops: CDR1 MGHRA, CDR2 YSYEKL. The CDR3 here is CASSQGNPWDGYTF. As DNA, the CDR3 is TGCGCCAGCAGCCAAGGGAACCCCTGGGATGGCTACACCTTC.

The chain couples TRBV12-3 or TRBV12-4 to TRBJ1-1; 8 bases line up with TRBD1. J was trimmed by 3 bases and V by 3 bases; bases with no gene match: 6. The CDR3 contains 15 residues. CDR3 region: CASSFGQGVDTEAFF. CDR3 nucleotides: TGTGCCAGCAGTTTCGGACAGGGAGTCGACACTGAAGCTTTCTTT.

The rearrangement joins TRBV12-3 or TRBV12-4 to TRBJ2-7, with 7 positions matching TRBD1. Trimming at V came to 7 bases and at J to 3 bases, leaving 9 bases not matched to a gene. The CDR3 consists of 14 residues. CDR3 in amino acids: CASTQGQFNYEQYF. In DNA, the CDR3 is TGTGCCAGCACCCAGGGACAGTTTAACTACGAGCAGTACTTC.

This chain uses TRBV12-3 or TRBV12-4 with TRBJ2-5; perhaps D is TRBD1 or TRBD2 (5 bases each). The CDR3 runs 13 residues. The ends were cut back, 3 bases at V and 4 bases at J, with 9 bases in the middle. CDR3 nucleotides: TGTGCCAGCAGTTTGTGGGGGTTAGAGACCCAGTACTTC. It encodes CASSLWGLETQYF.

The chain is built from TRBV6-6 and TRBJ1-1; 7 bases map to TRBD1. The CDR3 is 11 amino acids. V was clipped by 4 bases and J by 7 bases; unmatched bases: 0. Germline V gene sequence: CDR1 MNHNY, CDR2 SVGAGI (reference sequence). CDR3 in DNA: TGTGCCAGCAGTTCAGGGGGTGAAGCTTTCTTT. This gives the protein CASSSGGEAFF.

This clonotype was detected only a few times. The V call is TRBV9, the J call TRBJ2-3; D gene uncertain. Germline CDR1 is SGDLS and CDR2 is YYNGEE. V lost 4 bases and J 9 bases, leaving 18 bases between the germline ends. CDR3 length equals 14 residues. The DNA of the CDR3 is TGTGCCAGCAGCCCTCCACCTGGATCCGGAACGCAGTATTTT. The encoded protein is CASSPPPGSGTQYF.

This clonotype has only a few counts. The chain has TRBV29-1 and TRBJ2-1; tentative D call: TRBD1 (5 bases). V was cut by 6 bases and J by 5 bases, with 17 bases left in between. CDR1 and CDR2 from the germline V gene are SQVTM and ANQGSEA. This CDR3 region has 14 residues. The DNA for the CDR3 is TGCAGCGTCCTCAGGATCGCGACAGACAATGAGCAGTTCTTC. Amino acid sequence: CSVLRIATDNEQFF.

The sample holds a few counts of this clonotype. The V call is TRBV4-1, the J call TRBJ2-5; D tentatively fits TRBD1 or TRBD2 (7 bases each). In germline, CDR1 is MGHRA, CDR2 YSYEKL. The CDR3 is 14 amino acids. V dropped 4 bases and J dropped 5 bases, with 14 bases sitting between them. The CDR3 DNA reads as TGCGCCAGCAGCCCAGGGAGGGGGCGTGAGACCCAGTACTTC. As protein: CASSPGRGRETQYF.

The chain is built from TRBV4-1 and TRBJ2-1, with D perhaps assigned TRBD1 or TRBD2 (5 bases each). The CDR3 spans 14 residues. Trimming removed 4 bases from V and 6 bases from J, with 13 bases in between. The germline CDR1 and CDR2 sequences are MGHRA and YSYEKL. CDR3 sequence (DNA): TGCGCCAGCAGCCGGATCGGGACGGCCAATGAGCAGTTCTTC. Its protein is CASSRIGTANEQFF.

This clonotype was observed a few times. V and J are TRBV15 and TRBJ2-1; D is ambiguous. Trimming took off 5 bases at V and 4 bases at J, with 12 bases between the two ends. Germline CDR1 reads LNHNV; CDR2 reads YYDKDF (reference sequence). CDR3 length: 14 residues. DNA of the CDR3: TGTGCCACCAGCGCACAAACAGTGTACAATGAGCAGTTCTTC. The encoded protein is CATSAQTVYNEQFF. Variable domain in full (rest from reference TRBV15 and TRBJ2-1): DAMVIQNPRYQVTQFGKPVTLSCSQTLNHNVMYWYQQKSSQAPKLLFHYYDKDFNNEADTPDNFQSRRPNTSFCFLDIRSPGLGDTAMYLCATSAQTVYNEQFFGPGTRLTVL.

The chain recombines TRBV30 with TRBJ2-3; 9 nucleotides agree with TRBD1. The germline gives CDR1 GTSNPN, CDR2 SVGIG (reference sequence). The CDR3 consists of 13 residues. The ends lost 2 bases at V and 4 bases at J; junction bases unmatched: 1. CDR3: CAWSYRGPDTQYF. Written as DNA, the CDR3 is TGTGCCTGGAGTTACAGGGGGCCAGATACGCAGTATTTT.

The chain couples TRBV4-3 to TRBJ1-2, with no clear D. This CDR3 comprises 15 residues. Germline V gene lookup returns CDR1 LGHNA and CDR2 YSLEER. With 0 bases removed from V and 0 bases from J, the gap between germline ends came to 8 bases. CDR3 amino acids: CASSQDWGSNYGYTF. CDR3 coding DNA: TGCGCCAGCAGCCAAGATTGGGGTTCTAACTATGGCTACACCTTC.

The rearrangement joins TRBV5-1 to TRBJ2-1, with D possibly matching TRBD1 (6 bases). V was shortened by 1 base and J by 6 bases, with 11 bases between the two germline ends. The CDR3 runs to 14 residues. Germline CDR1 SGHRS, CDR2 YFSETQ. CDR3 residues: CASSLNRDSNEQFF. The CDR3 nucleotides read TGCGCCAGCAGCTTGAACAGGGATAGCAATGAGCAGTTCTTC.

CDR3 residues: CASSPRRLAGWFEQYV. Here the CDR3 DNA reads TGTGCCAGCAGTCCCCGTAGACTAGCGGGGTGGTTCGAGCAGTACGTC. V is TRBV6-2 or TRBV6-3 and J is TRBJ2-7; 11 positions agree with TRBD2. J gave up 6 bases and V 5 bases, and 12 bases lay outside the gene matches. This CDR3 is built from 16 residues. Germline V gene data show CDR1 as MNHEY and CDR2 as SVGEGT.

This clonotype was observed a handful of times. The chain uses TRBV7-9 and TRBJ2-3; D assignment may be TRBD1 or TRBD2 (7 bases each). This CDR3 spans 14 amino acids. Germline lookup yields CDR1 SEHNR and CDR2 FQNEAQ (reference sequence). V was trimmed by 7 bases and J by 2 bases, leaving 13 bases between them. The CDR3, as DNA: TGTGCCAGCACCAGGGGGGGGCACACAGATACGCAGTATTTT. Its translation: CASTRGGHTDTQYF.

V gene TRBV6-5 combines with J gene TRBJ2-6; D may be TRBD1 or TRBD2 (6 bases each). The V gene's germline CDR1 is MNHEY and CDR2 SVGAGI. The CDR3 runs 16 residues. Trimming took 5 bases from V and 4 from J, leaving 15 bases between them. The CDR3 protein is CASSLRGAHGANVLTF. CDR3 DNA sequence: TGTGCCAGCAGTCTAAGGGGGGCGCACGGGGCCAACGTCCTGACTTTC.

This rearrangement joins TRBV12-3 or TRBV12-4 to TRBJ2-5; 12 bases are shared with TRBD2. V lost 7 bases, J lost 5 bases, and 5 bases stayed unmatched. This CDR3 has 14 residues. Here the CDR3 reads CASTSGGALETQYF. As DNA, the CDR3 is TGTGCCAGCACTAGCGGGGGGGCCCTTGAGACCCAGTACTTC.

This chain links TRBV4-2 with TRBJ1-3, with 8 bases identical to TRBD1. Germline assignment: CDR1 LGHNA and CDR2 YNFKEQ. V was pared by 2 bases and J by 8 bases, with 8 bases of the junction left unmatched. The CDR3 loop spans 15 amino acids. The CDR3 loop reads CASSQPDRDPYTIYF. As DNA, the CDR3 is TGTGCCAGCAGCCAACCGGACAGGGATCCTTACACCATATATTTT.

This chain links TRBV13 with TRBJ1-1, with 7 bases identical to TRBD1. This CDR3 contains 14 residues. V dropped 4 bases and J dropped 4; count of bases not matched to a gene: 6. In germline, CDR1 is PRHDT, CDR2 FYEKMQ (reference sequence). CDR3 in DNA: TGTGCCAGCAGCTCAACAGGGGAAAGCACTGAAGCTTTCTTT. Translating it yields CASSSTGESTEAFF.